The entry below gives a single T cell receptor (beta chain) sequence along with its context. These data are taken from a study of blood T cell repertoires in COVID-19. Trimming took off 2 bases at V and 7 bases at J, with 9 bases between the two ends. Germline V gene data show CDR1 as SGHRS and CDR2 as YFSETQ. The CDR3 covers 13 residues. The assay was immunoSEQ multiplex PCR, and TCRdb's table has in-frame clones only and misses some. The sample records about 70,000 clones, around 78% being singletons. The specimen sequenced was peripheral blood. The V gene is TRBV5-1, the J gene TRBJ2-2, with a possible D match to TRBD1 (5 bases). The source is a human donor in a cohort sampled during active COVID-19. The CDR3 DNA reads TGCGCCAGCAGCTTCTGGGGCAGCGGGGAGCTGTTTTTT. Its translation is CASSFWGSGELFF.